The 28 T cell receptor beta chains below were found in one sample sequenced in a study of preoperative IRX-2 immunotherapy in early breast cancer. Treatment meaning: preoperative locoregional IRX-2 cytokine immunotherapy. Using immunoSEQ multiplex PCR, the repertoire was profiled, and TCRdb retains in-frame clones only, with some absent. The profile shows around 30,000 clones, 78% of them singletons. The sequences come from lymph node tissue, collected before IRX-2 immunotherapy. The receptors here all came from a human donor with breast cancer.

The chain couples TRBV11-3 to TRBJ1-3; a possible D gene is TRBD1 (6 bases). From germline, CDR1 is SGHNT and CDR2 YENEEA. The CDR3 runs 16 residues. The V end lost 5 bases, the J end lost 5 bases, and 19 bases lay between the germline ends. This CDR3 is CASSDVNRVYRNTIYF. CDR3 nucleotides: TGTGCCAGCAGCGACGTAAACAGGGTTTATAGAAACACCATATATTTT.

This clone was counted a single time. The chain recombines TRBV18 with TRBJ1-4; D is unresolved. In germline, CDR1 is KGHSH, CDR2 LQKENI. V was clipped by 3 bases and J by 7 bases, with 9 bases between them. This CDR3 region has 13 residues. The CDR3 loop is CASSPHAPEKLFF. The CDR3 nucleotides are TGTGCCAGCTCACCCCACGCCCCTGAAAAACTGTTTTTT.

V and J are TRBV11-3 and TRBJ1-2, with 8 bases aligning to TRBD1. Germline lookup yields CDR1 SGHNT and CDR2 YENEEA. The CDR3 extends over 15 amino acids. V lost 2 bases to trimming and J lost 4 bases; unmatched junction nucleotides: 6. The DNA for the CDR3 is TGTGCCAGCAGCTTAAAGCAGGGGACAGGCTATGGCTACACCTTC. Translation: CASSLKQGTGYGYTF. The full variable domain, in which reference TRBV11-3 and TRBJ1-2 provide the parts outside the CDR3, is EAGVVQSPRYKIIEKKQPVAFWCNPISGHNTLYWYLQNLGQGPELLIRYENEEAVDDSQLPKDRFSAERLKGVDSTLKIQPAELGDSAVYLCASSLKQGTGYGYTFGSGTRLTVV.

This chain connects TRBV15 to TRBJ2-5; D uncertain. There are 16 residues in the CDR3. Trimming cost V 0 bases and J 3 bases, with 14 bases left between them. CDR1 is LNHNV, CDR2 YYDKDF, per germline (reference sequence). CDR3 nucleotides: TGTGCCACCAGCAGAGAGCGTCCGGGTACTGAAGAGACCCAGTACTTC. As protein: CATSRERPGTEETQYF. The whole variable domain, filled in from reference TRBV15 and TRBJ2-5, reads DAMVIQNPRYQVTQFGKPVTLSCSQTLNHNVMYWYQQKSSQAPKLLFHYYDKDFNNEADTPDNFQSRRPNTSFCFLDIRSPGLGDTAMYLCATSRERPGTEETQYFGPGTRLLVL.

The chain carries TRBV28 and TRBJ2-2; D may be TRBD1 (6 bases). Germline loops: CDR1 MDHEN, CDR2 SYDVKM. V shed 5 bases and J shed 6 bases, with 10 bases lying between them. This CDR3 has 13 residues. The CDR3, as DNA: TGTGCCAGCAGTCCACAGGGCCCCGGGGAGCTGTTTTTT. Amino acid sequence: CASSPQGPGELFF.

V gene TRBV11-3 combines with J gene TRBJ1-2; 7 bases map to TRBD1. The V gene's germline CDR1 is SGHNT and CDR2 YENEEA. The CDR3 spans 14 residues. Trimming at V came to 5 bases and at J to 2 bases, leaving 5 bases not matched to a gene. CDR3 region: CASSVGTENYGYTF. CDR3 in DNA: TGTGCCAGCAGCGTAGGGACAGAAAACTATGGCTACACCTTC.

The rearrangement uses TRBV11-3 and TRBJ1-3, with 9 bases aligning to TRBD1. V lost 8 bases to trimming and J lost 5 bases; unmatched junction nucleotides: 16. The CDR3 has 17 amino acids. Germline CDR1 SGHNT, CDR2 YENEEA. The CDR3 DNA reads TGTGCCAGCCGGGGCTGGGGGGTCGGACAGGGGCGAAACACCATATATTTT. This encodes CASRGWGVGQGRNTIYF.

This clone has only a few counts. The CDR3 region is CASSVVGANTEAFF. The CDR3 DNA reads as TGTGCCAGCAGCGTCGTAGGGGCAAACACTGAAGCTTTCTTT. The V call is TRBV11-3, the J call TRBJ1-1; weak D call: TRBD1 (5 bases). From germline, CDR1 is SGHNT and CDR2 YENEEA. V was shortened by 5 bases and J by 2 bases, with 12 bases between the two germline ends. This CDR3 comprises 14 residues.

The chain joins TRBV6-8 to TRBJ2-3; D perhaps matches TRBD2 (6 bases). The CDR3 is 13 residues long. Trimming removed 10 bases at V and 5 bases at J, with 16 bases between. Germline assignment: CDR1 MNHGY and CDR2 SAAAGT. The CDR3 region is CAIGATSGDTQYF. Here the CDR3 DNA reads TGTGCCATCGGAGCGACTAGTGGAGATACGCAGTATTTT.

The chain carries TRBV11-3 and TRBJ1-4; 9 bases match TRBD1. The V gene's germline CDR1 is SGHNT and CDR2 YENEEA. The CDR3 runs to 16 residues. Trimming at V came to 3 bases and at J to 8 bases, leaving 10 bases not matched to a gene. The CDR3 is CASSLIVGTGKEKLFF. In DNA, the CDR3 is TGTGCCAGCAGCTTGATCGTCGGGACAGGGAAAGAAAAACTGTTTTTT.

The rearrangement joins TRBV28 to TRBJ2-1; 8 bases are a match to TRBD1. The J segment lost 6 bases and the V segment lost 4 bases, leaving 8 bases of the junction unmatched. CDR1 is MDHEN and CDR2 is SYDVKM in the germline V gene. The CDR3 spans 15 residues. The CDR3 DNA sequence: TGTGCCAGCAGTTCAACCGGGACAGGAGTCAATGAGCAGTTCTTC. Translated, it gives CASSSTGTGVNEQFF.

This sequence joins TRBV10-2 and TRBJ1-3; D is ambiguous. This CDR3 region has 13 residues. CDR1 and CDR2 (germline): WSHSY, SAAADI. Between the trimmed V and J ends, which lost 6 bases and 1 base, there was a span of 7 bases. CDR3 loop: CASRDPSGNTIYF. The CDR3 DNA is TGCGCCAGCAGGGACCCGTCTGGAAACACCATATATTTT.

The chain employs TRBV11-3 and TRBJ1-5; TRBD1 agrees at 7 bases. CDR1 and CDR2 (germline): SGHNT, YENEEA. This CDR3 has 15 residues. With 3 bases clipped from V and 4 bases from J, the junction kept 6 bases outside the gene matches. This chain's CDR3 is CASSLGGGRNQPQHF. CDR3 DNA: TGTGCCAGCAGCTTGGGAGGGGGCCGTAATCAGCCCCAGCATTTT.

This clone appeared once. The rearrangement joins TRBV6-8 to TRBJ1-6; D perhaps matches TRBD1 (5 bases). Trimming left V 8 bases short and J 5 bases short, with 22 bases between. The CDR3 length is 17 residues. From germline, CDR1 is MNHGY and CDR2 SAAAGT. The CDR3 protein is CASGTFAGIPHNSPLHF. The CDR3 DNA reads as TGTGCCAGCGGGACTTTCGCGGGGATCCCTCATAATTCACCCCTCCACTTT.

The rearrangement links TRBV6-8 to TRBJ2-7, with a weak D call TRBD1 (6 bases). V lost 4 bases, J lost 0 bases, and 16 bases lay in between. This CDR3 spans 16 amino acids. The V gene's germline CDR1 is MNHGY and CDR2 SAAAGT. The CDR3 here is CASSSRSQGSSYEQYF. DNA of the CDR3: TGTGCCAGCAGTTCCCGTAGCCAGGGGTCCTCCTACGAGCAGTACTTC.

V is TRBV6-8 and J is TRBJ1-1; 10 nucleotides align to TRBD1. Losses at the gene ends were 5 bases for V and 5 bases for J; bases not matched to a gene: 8. Germline assignment: CDR1 MNHGY and CDR2 SAAAGT. The CDR3 contains 15 residues. CDR3 in DNA: TGTGCCAGCAGTACGCCGACAGGGGGCTTAACTGAAGCTTTCTTT. Translated, it gives CASSTPTGGLTEAFF.

The V gene is TRBV15, the J gene TRBJ1-4, with D possibly matching TRBD1 (6 bases). With 10 bases removed from V and 4 bases from J, the gap between germline ends came to 16 bases. The germline V gene has CDR1 LNHNV and CDR2 YYDKDF (reference sequence). This CDR3 contains 14 residues. CDR3 coding DNA: TGTGCCATCAAGCCGGACAGATTTAATGAAAAACTGTTTTTT. This codes for CAIKPDRFNEKLFF.

This chain connects TRBV11-3 to TRBJ2-1; possible D gene TRBD1, 8 bases. CDR3 length: 16 residues. Looked up from germline, CDR1 is SGHNT and CDR2 is YENEEA. Between the trimmed V and J ends, which lost 3 bases and 5 bases, there was a span of 17 bases. CDR3 sequence: CASSFGGTGPNNEQFF. The CDR3 DNA is TGTGCCAGCAGCTTCGGGGGGACAGGCCCGAACAATGAGCAGTTCTTC.

There are a few counts of this clone. The chain employs TRBV19 and TRBJ1-5; 8 nucleotides line up with TRBD1. Germline loops: CDR1 LNHDA, CDR2 SQIVND (reference sequence). J lost 4 bases, V lost 6 bases, and 8 bases had no gene match. The CDR3 is made up of 15 amino acids. The CDR3 region is CASRRTGTGNQPQHF. The CDR3, as DNA: TGTGCCAGTAGGAGAACCGGGACAGGAAATCAGCCCCAGCATTTT.

This rearrangement joins TRBV12-5 to TRBJ1-1; D might be TRBD1 (5 bases). The V gene's germline CDR1 is LGHNT and CDR2 FRNRAP. This CDR3 contains 12 residues. This chain's CDR3 is CASTRDHTEAFF. Here the CDR3 DNA reads TGTGCCAGCACGCGGGACCACACTGAAGCTTTCTTT. The whole variable domain, remainder taken from reference TRBV12-5 and TRBJ1-1, is DARVTQTPRHKVTEMGQEVTMRCQPILGHNTVFWYRQTMMQGLELLAYFRNRAPLDDSGMPKDRFSAEMPDATLATLKIQPSEPRDSAVYFCASTRDHTEAFFGQGTRLTVV.

The chain joins TRBV11-3 to TRBJ2-1; D is uncertain. Trimming took 5 bases from V and 7 from J, leaving 15 bases between them. Looked up from germline, CDR1 is SGHNT and CDR2 is YENEEA. CDR3 size: 14 residues. CDR3 sequence (DNA): TGTGCCAGCAGCCCTGCCCCAAGTGTTAATGAGCAGTTCTTC. Translated, it gives CASSPAPSVNEQFF. The full variable domain, completed using reference TRBV11-3 and TRBJ2-1, is EAGVVQSPRYKIIEKKQPVAFWCNPISGHNTLYWYLQNLGQGPELLIRYENEEAVDDSQLPKDRFSAERLKGVDSTLKIQPAELGDSAVYLCASSPAPSVNEQFFGPGTRLTVL.

This clone was counted a single time. This chain connects TRBV18 to TRBJ2-7; 10 bases are a match to TRBD2. The CDR3 consists of 15 residues. The germline V gene encodes CDR1 KGHSH and CDR2 LQKENI. V trimming: 5 bases; J trimming: 4 bases; junction bases outside the gene matches: 8. The CDR3 DNA follows: TGTGCCAGCTCAACTGCAGCGGGGGGGCTTTACGAGCAGTACTTC. It translates to CASSTAAGGLYEQYF.

The V call is TRBV6-8, the J call TRBJ1-3; the match to TRBD1 covers 7 bases. This CDR3 spans 17 amino acids. V lost 2 bases to trimming and J lost 0 bases; unmatched junction nucleotides: 7. Germline V gene data show CDR1 as MNHGY and CDR2 as SAAAGT. CDR3 nucleotides: TGTGCCAGCAGTTACGGTTACACAGGGGACTCTGGAAACACCATATATTTT. The encoded protein is CASSYGYTGDSGNTIYF.

The rearrangement uses TRBV18 and TRBJ1-1; TRBD1 is a possible D gene (6 bases). The CDR3 is 12 residues long. The germline V gene encodes CDR1 KGHSH and CDR2 LQKENI. The ends were cut back, 4 bases at V and 3 bases at J, with 6 bases in the middle. CDR3 DNA sequence: TGTGCCAGCTCACAGGGGGACACTGAAGCTTTCTTT. As protein: CASSQGDTEAFF. Combining the CDR3 with reference TRBV18 and TRBJ1-1 gives the whole variable domain NAGVMQNPRHLVRRRGQEARLRCSPMKGHSHVYWYRQLPEEGLKFMVYLQKENIIDESGMPKERFSAEFPKEGPSILRIQQVVRGDSAAYFCASSQGDTEAFFGQGTRLTVV.

This clone was seen just once. The chain is built from TRBV6-8 and TRBJ1-2; D remains ambiguous. Between the trimmed V and J ends, which lost 5 bases and 4 bases, there was a span of 17 bases. The CDR3 runs to 15 residues. Germline assignment: CDR1 MNHGY and CDR2 SAAAGT. CDR3 sequence: CASSTPRGRFYGYTF. The DNA of the CDR3 is TGTGCCAGCAGTACCCCCCGGGGTAGGTTCTATGGCTACACCTTC.

V gene TRBV30 combines with J gene TRBJ1-2, with D perhaps TRBD1 (6 bases). The CDR3 consists of 16 residues. CDR1 and CDR2 from the germline V gene are GTSNPN and SVGIG (reference sequence). The CDR3 spells CASKTGSSHSALGYTF. In DNA, the CDR3 is TGTGCTTCGAAGACAGGTTCCTCCCATTCTGCGTTGGGCTACACCTTC.

This chain connects TRBV6-8 to TRBJ2-7; 7 bases are shared with TRBD1. V shed 8 bases, J shed 1 base, and the junction held 5 bases outside the gene matches. Germline assignment: CDR1 MNHGY and CDR2 SAAAGT. The CDR3 spans 13 residues. The CDR3 DNA reads as TGTGCCAGCGCGAGGGGACAGTCCTACGAGCAGTACTTC. This sequence encodes CASARGQSYEQYF.

The chain links TRBV6-8 to TRBJ1-1, with no clear D. In germline, CDR1 is MNHGY, CDR2 SAAAGT. This CDR3 comprises 17 residues. The V end lost 0 bases, the J end lost 1 base, and 15 bases lay between the germline ends. CDR3 protein: CASSYSGTPMENTEAFF. In DNA, the CDR3 is TGTGCCAGCAGTTACTCGGGCACCCCCATGGAGAACACTGAAGCTTTCTTT.